The 24 T cell receptor beta chains below come from one sample, sequenced in a study of blood T cell repertoires in COVID-19. Sequencing used immunoSEQ multiplex PCR; TCRdb keeps in-frame clones, though not all of them. The sample lists about 320,000 clones; around 89% were seen once. The sample taken for sequencing was peripheral blood. These receptors were obtained from a man younger than 30 who had recovered from COVID-19.

This rearrangement joins TRBV15 to TRBJ2-1; 9 bases are shared with TRBD1. Germline-derived CDR1 and CDR2 are LNHNV and YYDKDF (reference sequence). Trimming took 5 bases from V and 9 from J; bases not matched to a gene: 11. This CDR3 is 15 amino acids long. CDR3 DNA: TGTGCCACCAGCCAACGACCGGGACAGGGCTTTGAGCAGTTCTTC. Its protein is CATSQRPGQGFEQFF.

The CDR3 DNA reads TGTGCCAGCAGCGTAGTAGCGGGAGGGCCTAACACCGGGGAGCTGTTTTTT. Protein sequence: CASSVVAGGPNTGELFF. This rearrangement joins TRBV9 to TRBJ2-2, with 11 bases identical to TRBD2. The V gene end was trimmed by 0 bases and the J gene end by 2 bases; junction bases not matched to a gene: 3. Per germline, CDR1 SGDLS and CDR2 YYNGEE. This CDR3 is built from 17 residues.

The rearrangement joins TRBV6-5 to TRBJ2-7, with D maybe TRBD2 (6 bases). Germline values: CDR1 MNHEY, CDR2 SVGAGI. The ends were cut back, 2 bases at V and 2 bases at J, with 16 bases in the middle. This CDR3 has 16 amino acids. Written as DNA, the CDR3 is TGTGCCAGCAGTTACGCCGACGGACTACCAGCCTACGAGCAGTACTTC. Residues: CASSYADGLPAYEQYF.

J is TRBJ1-1 and V is TRBV27; a weak D match, TRBD1 (5 bases). CDR1 is MNHEY, CDR2 SMNVEV, per germline (reference sequence). The CDR3 runs to 15 residues. The V end lost 6 bases, the J end lost 6 bases, and 20 bases lay between the germline ends. The chain's CDR3 is CASSYGGGGFPEAFF. The CDR3 coding sequence is TGTGCCAGCAGCTACGGGGGGGGAGGGTTCCCTGAAGCTTTCTTT.

This clone appeared once. The gene calls are TRBV15 and TRBJ2-1; D perhaps matches TRBD2 (5 bases). The CDR3 loop spans 13 amino acids. CDR1 and CDR2 (germline): LNHNV, YYDKDF (reference sequence). Trimming shortened V by 4 bases and J by 5 bases, and 9 bases separated the two germline ends. Here the CDR3 reads CATSIDGDNEQFF. In DNA form, the CDR3 reads TGTGCCACCAGCATCGACGGGGACAATGAGCAGTTCTTC.

The V call is TRBV28, the J call TRBJ1-2; D unresolved. The CDR3 loop spans 11 amino acids. V was trimmed by 11 bases and J by 5 bases, leaving 12 bases between them. Germline values: CDR1 MDHEN, CDR2 SYDVKM. The CDR3 DNA reads as TGTGCCTCCTTCGCGGCGTATGGCTACACCTTC. This codes for CASFAAYGYTF.

The chain combines TRBV19 with TRBJ1-1; 11 bases are shared with TRBD1. V shed 7 bases and J 6 bases; nucleotides not matched to a gene: 4. The CDR3 runs to 13 residues. Per the germline V gene, CDR1 is LNHDA and CDR2 is SQIVND (reference sequence). In nucleotides, the CDR3 is TGTGCCAGTAAACGGGACAGGGGGGCTGAAGCTTTCTTT. Residues: CASKRDRGAEAFF.

The sample holds a few counts of this clone. The V and J genes are TRBV28 and TRBJ2-7, with TRBD2 matching 9 bases. Trimming took 3 bases from V and 5 from J; bases not matched to a gene: 14. CDR3 length: 17 amino acids. Germline CDR1 reads MDHEN; CDR2 reads SYDVKM. The CDR3 coding sequence is TGTGCCAGCAGTTTCCCGATAGGTGCGGGGGGGCTAAACGAGCAGTACTTC. Residues: CASSFPIGAGGLNEQYF.

The genes are TRBV29-1 and TRBJ1-1, with D uncertain. The CDR3 sequence is 11 residues long. Trimming left V 3 bases short and J 5 bases short, with 7 bases between. Looked up from germline, CDR1 is SQVTM and CDR2 is ANQGSEA. CDR3 nucleotide sequence: TGCAGCGTTGAGACGGGGACTGAAGCTTTCTTT. As protein: CSVETGTEAFF.

The V gene is TRBV3-1 (or the pseudogene TRBV3-2), the J gene TRBJ2-3, with 14 bases fitting TRBD2. The V segment lost 4 bases and the J segment 2 bases; nucleotides outside the gene matches: 2. The CDR3 runs 16 residues. Germline-derived CDR1 and CDR2 are LGHDT and YNNKEL (reference sequence). DNA of the CDR3: TGTGCCAGCAGCCGGGGACTAGCGGGGGACACAGATACGCAGTATTTT. It yields the protein CASSRGLAGDTDTQYF.

V is TRBV7-8 and J is TRBJ2-7; unclear D gene. The V end was cut by 1 base, the J end by 3 bases, with 7 bases between. The CDR3 sequence is 13 residues long. The germline V gene encodes CDR1 SGHVS and CDR2 FQNEAQ. CDR3 nucleotides: TGTGCCAGCAGCTTAGGGCAGAACTACGAGCAGTACTTC. Its translation is CASSLGQNYEQYF.

The V and J genes are TRBV11-2 and TRBJ2-3; the match to TRBD1 covers 7 bases. Germline assignment: CDR1 SGHAT and CDR2 FQNNGV. The CDR3 contains 14 residues. V dropped 8 bases and J dropped 4; count of bases not matched to a gene: 9. CDR3 region: CASGEQGSADTQYF. The CDR3 DNA sequence: TGTGCCAGCGGCGAACAGGGGTCAGCAGATACGCAGTATTTT.

For the CDR3, the DNA is TGCGCCAGCAGCCGAGCAGGACAGACAGGGTACGAGCAGTACTTC. This encodes CASSRAGQTGYEQYF. The chain joins TRBV5-1 to TRBJ2-7, with 7 bases identical to TRBD1. The V gene end was trimmed by 4 bases and the J gene end by 4 bases; junction bases not matched to a gene: 11. The CDR3 runs 15 residues. Germline V lookup: CDR1 SGHRS, CDR2 YFSETQ.

The chain employs TRBV5-1 and TRBJ1-2; D is ambiguous. There are 15 residues in the CDR3. V lost 0 bases to trimming and J lost 4 bases, with 13 bases between them. The germline V gene encodes CDR1 SGHRS and CDR2 YFSETQ. This CDR3 is CASSLAGGRAYGYTF. The CDR3 bases are TGCGCCAGCAGCTTGGCGGGAGGTCGGGCCTATGGCTACACCTTC.

CDR3 coding DNA: TGTGCCAGCAGTGAAAGGGGGGGACGTAACTATGGCTACACCTTC. Amino acid sequence: CASSERGGRNYGYTF. This chain joins TRBV6-1 and TRBJ1-2; possibly TRBD1 for D (6 bases). Germline V CDR1 and CDR2: MNHNS, SASEGT. This CDR3 spans 15 amino acids. V was pared by 2 bases and J by 1 base, with 11 bases between.

V and J are TRBV10-3 and TRBJ2-7, with TRBD1 as a possible D gene (6 bases). Trimming pared 3 bases from V and 3 bases from J, leaving 12 bases between. In germline, CDR1 is ENHRY, CDR2 SYGVKD. The CDR3 is 14 amino acids. The chain's CDR3 is CAISDSGQLYEQYF. The DNA of the CDR3 is TGTGCCATCAGTGACTCTGGACAGCTCTACGAGCAGTACTTC.

This clone was picked up one time. V gene TRBV10-3 combines with J gene TRBJ2-7; D call uncertain. Germline V gene sequence: CDR1 ENHRY, CDR2 SYGVKD. The CDR3 runs 12 residues. The V end lost 2 bases, the J end lost 4 bases, and 6 bases lay between the germline ends. The CDR3 nucleotides read TGTGCCATCAGTGAGACATTATACGAGCAGTACTTC. It specifies CAISETLYEQYF.

The V call is TRBV2, the J call TRBJ2-2, with D perhaps TRBD2 (6 bases). Trimming pared 3 bases from V and 2 bases from J, leaving 13 bases between. The CDR3 sequence is 16 residues long. The germline V gene has CDR1 SNHLY and CDR2 FYNNEI. This CDR3 is CASSEVTGLNTGELFF. In DNA form, the CDR3 reads TGTGCCAGCAGTGAGGTAACGGGACTCAACACCGGGGAGCTGTTTTTT.

This clone showed up just once. V and J are TRBV7-6 and TRBJ1-1; D uncertain. V was cut by 2 bases and J by 2 bases, with 6 bases left in between. The CDR3 has 13 amino acids. CDR1 SGHVS and CDR2 FNYEAQ come from the germline V gene. The chain's CDR3 is CASSLQVNTEAFF. In DNA form, the CDR3 reads TGTGCCAGCAGCTTACAGGTAAACACTGAAGCTTTCTTT.

The CDR3 region is CASSGRDLSQETQYF. Written as DNA, the CDR3 is TGTGCCAGCAGCGGGAGGGACCTTTCCCAAGAGACCCAGTACTTC. The chain employs TRBV13 and TRBJ2-5; TRBD2 matches at 7 bases. Germline V gives CDR1 PRHDT, CDR2 FYEKMQ (reference sequence). The CDR3 is made up of 15 amino acids. V was clipped by 5 bases and J by 1 base; unmatched bases: 7. Based on the CDR3 plus reference TRBV13 and TRBJ2-5, the full variable domain is AAGVIQSPRHLIKEKRETATLKCYPIPRHDTVYWYQQGPGQDPQFLISFYEKMQSDKGSIPDRFSAQQFSDYHSELNMSSLELGDSALYFCASSGRDLSQETQYFGPGTRLLVL.

The chain has TRBV10-3 and TRBJ2-1; the match to TRBD2 covers 8 bases. Trimming took 11 bases from V and 0 from J; bases not matched to a gene: 9. The CDR3 is 15 amino acids. Germline V CDR1 and CDR2: ENHRY, SYGVKD. DNA for the CDR3: TGTGCCTCCCGTCGGCGGGAGGACTCCTACAATGAGCAGTTCTTC. It translates to CASRRREDSYNEQFF.

The rearrangement links TRBV30 to TRBJ1-1; D is unclear. V was cut by 4 bases and J by 7 bases, with 10 bases left in between. CDR1 GTSNPN and CDR2 SVGIG come from the germline V gene (reference sequence). The CDR3 has 11 residues. For the CDR3, the DNA is TGTGCCTGGACTACCGGGATTGAAGCTTTCTTT. It is translated as CAWTTGIEAFF.

The V and J genes are TRBV27 and TRBJ2-2; D is undetermined. The CDR3 runs to 12 residues. Germline V gives CDR1 MNHEY, CDR2 SMNVEV (reference sequence). The V and J ends lost 3 bases and 7 bases respectively, with 6 bases between them. Here the CDR3 DNA reads TGTGCCAGCAGTTTCGGAGACGGGGAGCTGTTTTTT. It codes for CASSFGDGELFF.

V and J are TRBV6-6 and TRBJ2-5, with D possibly TRBD2 on 7 matching bases. This CDR3 is 15 amino acids long. V lost 2 bases, J lost 1 base, and 11 bases lay in between. Per germline, CDR1 MNHNY and CDR2 SVGAGI (reference sequence). Written as DNA, the CDR3 is TGTGCCAGCAGTTACGTTGCGGGGGCCCAAGAGACCCAGTACTTC. It encodes CASSYVAGAQETQYF.